Sequencing of this T cell receptor beta chain was carried out in a study of tumor and adjacent non-tumor tissue in lung cancer. Across the whole study: Patients were aged roughly 30 to 76, about ten men and a handful of women, stage I to III.

Points on this clonotype: No antigen is known for it. It is unclear where the CDR3 begins or ends on the DNA, so no DNA is shown, and the CDR3 is as TCRdb lists it.

TCRbeta libraries were built with three rounds of nested PCR, modified from ARM-PCR. TCRdb reprocessed the multiplex PCR reads via MiXCR and lists one record per CDR3 protein. The sample lists some 100,000 distinct CDR3 sequences, roughly 60% occurring once. Broader study findings: In normal lung, the top 100 clones were significantly more dominant than in tumor. Shorter survival was associated with higher TCR diversity in tumors.

With termini counted, the CDR3 has 17 amino acids. CDR1 and CDR2 (germline): MGHRA, YSYEKL. This sample's RNA came from whole unsorted tissue. Distant lung tissue was collected more than 3 cm away from the tumor edge. Newly diagnosed lung cancer patients had thoracic surgery in China, August–late 2014, without prior chemotherapy. Input material: distant non-tumor lung tissue. This clonotype was sampled from a young man with non-small cell lung cancer. This sequence joins TRBV4-1 and TRBJ2-2; the tabulated D call, TRBD2, remains unverified against the DNA. This chain's CDR3 is CASSQDSGGRTPGSCFF.